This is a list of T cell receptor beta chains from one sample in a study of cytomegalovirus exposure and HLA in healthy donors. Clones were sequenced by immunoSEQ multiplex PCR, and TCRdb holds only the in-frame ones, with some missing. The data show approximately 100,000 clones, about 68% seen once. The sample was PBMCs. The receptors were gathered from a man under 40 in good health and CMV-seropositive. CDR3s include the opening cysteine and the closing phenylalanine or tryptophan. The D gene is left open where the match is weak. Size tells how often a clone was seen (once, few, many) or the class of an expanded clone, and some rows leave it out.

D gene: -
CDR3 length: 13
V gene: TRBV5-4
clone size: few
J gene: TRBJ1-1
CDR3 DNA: TGTGCCAGCAGCTTGGGTAGGAGGGATGAAGCTTTCTTT
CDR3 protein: CASSLGRRDEAFF

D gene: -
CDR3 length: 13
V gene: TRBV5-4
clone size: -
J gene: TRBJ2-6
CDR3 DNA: TGTGCCAGCAGCTTGGTAGCGGCCAACGTCCTGACTTTC
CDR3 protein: CASSLVAANVLTF

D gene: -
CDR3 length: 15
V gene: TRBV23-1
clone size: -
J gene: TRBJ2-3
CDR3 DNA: TGCGCCAGCAGTCAGGGCAGGCCGGGGACAGATACGCAGTATTTT
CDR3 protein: CASSQGRPGTDTQYF

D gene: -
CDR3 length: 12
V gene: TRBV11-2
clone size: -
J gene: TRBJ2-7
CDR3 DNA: TGTGCCAGCAGCTTAGGGACTCGCGAGCAGTACTTC
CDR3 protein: CASSLGTREQYF

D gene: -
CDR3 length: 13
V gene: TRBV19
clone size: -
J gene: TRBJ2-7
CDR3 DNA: TGTGCCAGTAGTATCGGCGGGTTCGACGAGCAGTACTTC
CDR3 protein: CASSIGGFDEQYF

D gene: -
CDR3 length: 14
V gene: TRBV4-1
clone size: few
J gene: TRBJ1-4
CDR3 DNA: TGCGCCAGCAGCCAAGACACAGGGACTGAAAAACTGTTTTTT
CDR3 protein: CASSQDTGTEKLFF

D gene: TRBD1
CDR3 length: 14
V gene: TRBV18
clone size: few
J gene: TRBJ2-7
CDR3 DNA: TGTGCCAGCTCCTTCGGACAGGGGGCAATCGAGCAGTACTTC
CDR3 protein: CASSFGQGAIEQYF

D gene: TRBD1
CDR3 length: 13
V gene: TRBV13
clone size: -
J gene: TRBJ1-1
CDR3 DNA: TGTGCCAGCAGCGTTGACAGGGTGGCTGAAGCTTTCTTT
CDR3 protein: CASSVDRVAEAFF

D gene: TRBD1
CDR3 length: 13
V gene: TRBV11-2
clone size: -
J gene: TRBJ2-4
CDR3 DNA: TGTGCCAGCAGCCCGGGACAGGGAACCATTCAGTACTTC
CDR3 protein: CASSPGQGTIQYF

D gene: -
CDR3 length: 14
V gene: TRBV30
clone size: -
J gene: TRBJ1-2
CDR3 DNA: TGTGCCTGGAGTGTGGGGAGAGCGAGCTATGGCTACACCTTC
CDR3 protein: CAWSVGRASYGYTF

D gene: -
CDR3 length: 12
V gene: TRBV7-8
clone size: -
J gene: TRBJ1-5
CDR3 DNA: TGTGCCAGCAGCCCGGGGAATCAGCCCCAGCATTTT
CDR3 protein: CASSPGNQPQHF

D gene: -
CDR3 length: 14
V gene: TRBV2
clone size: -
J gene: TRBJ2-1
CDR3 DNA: TGTGCCAGCACCACCATTGAGGGTACTATCTCCCAGTTCTTC
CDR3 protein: CASTTIEGTISQFF

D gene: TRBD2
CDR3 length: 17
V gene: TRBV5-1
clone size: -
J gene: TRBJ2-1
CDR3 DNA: TGCGCCAGCAGCTGGGCGACGGGGGGGGTTAGAGGCAATGAGCAGTTCTTC
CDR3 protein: CASSWATGGVRGNEQFF

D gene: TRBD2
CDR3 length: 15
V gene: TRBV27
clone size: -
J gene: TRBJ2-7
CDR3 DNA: TGTGCCAGCAGTTCCCGAGCGGGGGGGCCTTACGAGCAGTACTTC
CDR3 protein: CASSSRAGGPYEQYF

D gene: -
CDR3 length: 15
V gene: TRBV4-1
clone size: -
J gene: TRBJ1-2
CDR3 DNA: TGCGCCAGCAGCCAAGGCCGGGGAGAAAACTATGGCTACACCTTC
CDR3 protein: CASSQGRGENYGYTF

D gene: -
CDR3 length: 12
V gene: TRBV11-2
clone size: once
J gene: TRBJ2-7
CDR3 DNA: TGTGCCAGTCGAGGCTCCGCGCACGAGCAGTACTTC
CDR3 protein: CASRGSAHEQYF

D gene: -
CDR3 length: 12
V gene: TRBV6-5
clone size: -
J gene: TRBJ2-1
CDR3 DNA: TGTGCCAGCAGTTCACTAGGGGGTGAGCAGTTCTTC
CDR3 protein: CASSSLGGEQFF

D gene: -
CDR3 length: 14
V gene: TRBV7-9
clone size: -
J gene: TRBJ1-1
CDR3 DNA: TGTGCCAGCAGTTTTGGGTCCAGGGCTACTGAAGCTTTCTTT
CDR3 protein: CASSFGSRATEAFF

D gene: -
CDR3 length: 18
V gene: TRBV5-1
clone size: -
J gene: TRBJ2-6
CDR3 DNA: TGCGCCAGCAGCTTGGATCGGGGGGCTTTCTCTGGGGCCAACGTCCTGACTTTC
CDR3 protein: CASSLDRGAFSGANVLTF

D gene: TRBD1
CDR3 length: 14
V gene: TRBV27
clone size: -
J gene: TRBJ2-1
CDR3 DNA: TGTGCCAGCAGCCCGACAGGGGCGGTCAATGAGCAGTTCTTC
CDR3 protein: CASSPTGAVNEQFF

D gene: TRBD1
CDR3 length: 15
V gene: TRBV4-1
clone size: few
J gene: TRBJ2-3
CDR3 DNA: TGCGCCAGCAGCGCGGGACAGGGAAGCACAGATACGCAGTATTTT
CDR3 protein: CASSAGQGSTDTQYF

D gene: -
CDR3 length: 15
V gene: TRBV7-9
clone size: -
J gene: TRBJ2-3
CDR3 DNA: TGTGCCAGCAGCCGCGGGGGCGGGACCACAGATACGCAGTATTTT
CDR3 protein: CASSRGGGTTDTQYF

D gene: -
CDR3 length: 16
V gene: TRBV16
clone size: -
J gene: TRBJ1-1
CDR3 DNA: TGTGCCAGCAGCCGGCAGGGGACACTGAAGACTACTGAAGCTTTCTTT
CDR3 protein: CASSRQGTLKTTEAFF

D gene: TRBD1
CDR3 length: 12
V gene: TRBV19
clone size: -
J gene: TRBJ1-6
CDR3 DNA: TGTGCCAGTAGTAGAGGGGGCGCGGCCCTCCACTTT
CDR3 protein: CASSRGGAALHF

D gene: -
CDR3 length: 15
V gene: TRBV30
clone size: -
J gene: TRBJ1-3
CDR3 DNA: TGTGCCTGGAGTGGGGGAGCCATCTCTGGAAACACCATATATTTT
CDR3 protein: CAWSGGAISGNTIYF

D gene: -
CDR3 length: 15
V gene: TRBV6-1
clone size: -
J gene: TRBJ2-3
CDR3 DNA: TGTGCCAGCAGTGAAGCCCCAGTGGGCACAGATACGCAGTATTTT
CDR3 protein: CASSEAPVGTDTQYF

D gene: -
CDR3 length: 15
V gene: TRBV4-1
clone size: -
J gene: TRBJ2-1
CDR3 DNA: TGCGCCAGCAGCCAAGTACGGGGGGCGGACAATGAGCAGTTCTTC
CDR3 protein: CASSQVRGADNEQFF

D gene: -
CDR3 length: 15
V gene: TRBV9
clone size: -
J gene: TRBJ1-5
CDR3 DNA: TGTGCCAGCAGCGTAGGGACATCGAGCAATCAGCCCCAGCATTTT
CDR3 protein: CASSVGTSSNQPQHF

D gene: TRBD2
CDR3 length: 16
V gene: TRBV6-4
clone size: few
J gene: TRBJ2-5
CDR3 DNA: TGTGCCAGCAGGGGACTAGCGGGGGGCTGCGGGGAGACCCAGTACTTC
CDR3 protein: CASRGLAGGCGETQYF

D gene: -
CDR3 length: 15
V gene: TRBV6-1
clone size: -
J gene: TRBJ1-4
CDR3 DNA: TGTGCCAGCAGGGACTCTACCACAACTAATGAAAAACTGTTTTTT
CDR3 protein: CASRDSTTTNEKLFF

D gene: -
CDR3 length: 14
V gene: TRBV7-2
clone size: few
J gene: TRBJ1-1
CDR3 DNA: TGTGCCAGCAGCTTGGGGGGACTGCTGTCTGAAGCTTTCTTT
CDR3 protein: CASSLGGLLSEAFF